These T cell receptor beta chains were read from a single sample in a study of CDR3 diversity in severe acne. TCRdb recomputed calls from the PCR reads with MiXCR, one row per CDR3 protein. The sample yields tens of thousands of distinct CDR3 sequences, about 49% seen once. The sample was blood. The origin of the receptors is a male donor with severe acne vulgaris. Each CDR3 is given with its conserved first and last residue. D genes are given only for firm matches. A row's size may be missing; if present it is once, few, many or a size class.

CASSPTQNHGYTF | TGTGCCAGTAGTCCAACCCAGAACCATGGCTACACCTTC | TRBJ1-2 | many | TRBV19 | -
CASSGGMETQYF | TGTGCCAGCAGTGGGGGGATGGAGACCCAGTACTTC | TRBJ2-5 | once | TRBV7-6 | -
CASTTGWAGEKLFF | TGCGCCAGCACAACAGGCTGGGCAGGTGAAAAACTGTTTTTT | TRBJ1-4 | many | TRBV10-2 | -
CASSRHRDTEAFF | TGTGCCAGCAGCCGCCACAGGGACACTGAAGCTTTCTTT | TRBJ1-1 | - | TRBV9 | -
CANSGGTEAFF | TGTGCCAACTCGGGGGGCACTGAAGCTTTCTTT | TRBJ1-1 | - | TRBV2 | -
CASIRTPNTEAFF | TGTGCCAGCATCCGCACACCGAACACTGAAGCTTTCTTT | TRBJ1-1 | - | TRBV11-1 | -
CASSLAPGPPWDSPLHF | TGTGCCAGCAGCTTAGCGCCGGGTCCCCCATGGGATTCACCCCTCCACTTT | TRBJ1-6 | - | TRBV7-6 | -
CASRPWAASNQPQHF | TGTGCCAGTAGGCCCTGGGCGGCGAGCAATCAGCCCCAGCATTTT | TRBJ1-5 | medium-sized | TRBV19 | -
CASSQGYGYEQYF | TGTGCCAGCAGCCAAGGATATGGCTACGAGCAGTACTTC | TRBJ2-7 | - | TRBV3-1 | -
CASAGQGSDYGYTF | TGTGCCAGCGCAGGACAGGGGAGTGACTATGGCTACACCTTC | TRBJ1-2 | - | TRBV10-3 | TRBD1
CVTSDLGDRAGPFF | TGTGTCACCAGTGATTTGGGTGATCGGGCAGGGCCTTTCTTT | TRBJ1-1 | - | TRBV24-1 | -
CASSLARGGQPQHF | TGTGCCAGCAGCTTAGCTCGCGGCGGGCAGCCCCAGCATTTT | TRBJ1-5 | - | TRBV7-6 | -
CASSFRAQALDNEKLFF | TGTGCCAGCTCTTTTAGGGCACAGGCGCTCGATAATGAAAAACTGTTTTTT | TRBJ1-4 | - | TRBV7-3 | -
CASSLLAGPWESSGANVLTF | TGTGCCAGCAGCTTACTAGCGGGGCCCTGGGAGAGCTCTGGGGCCAACGTCCTGACTTTC | TRBJ2-6 | many | TRBV5-6 | TRBD2
CASSEWTSGSTGELFF | TGCGCCAGCAGTGAGTGGACTAGCGGGAGCACCGGGGAGCTGTTTTTT | TRBJ2-2 | - | TRBV10-1 | TRBD2
CASNPGTSGSLNSQFF | TGTGCCAGCAACCCCGGGACTAGCGGGAGTCTTAATAGCCAGTTCTTC | TRBJ2-1 | - | TRBV6-2/TRBV6-3 | TRBD2
CATSALRDGYTGELFF | TGTGCCACCAGTGCCCTCCGGGACGGGTACACCGGGGAGCTGTTTTTT | TRBJ2-2 | few | TRBV24-1 | -
CASSFGTESRQPQHF | TGTGCCAGCAGTTTCGGGACAGAGTCACGTCAGCCCCAGCATTTT | TRBJ1-5 | - | TRBV12-3/TRBV12-4 | TRBD1
CASTRTGWNNQPQHF | TGTGCCAGTACCCGGACAGGGTGGAACAATCAGCCCCAGCATTTT | TRBJ1-5 | - | TRBV19 | TRBD1
CASSLGGRGIGYTF | TGTGCCAGCAGCTTAGGAGGCAGGGGTATTGGCTACACCTTC | TRBJ1-2 | - | TRBV5-1 | -
CASWQGGEKLFF | TGTGCCAGCTGGCAGGGGGGAGAAAAACTGTTTTTT | TRBJ1-4 | - | TRBV2 | TRBD1
CASSQDRQGSGNTIYF | TGCGCCAGCAGCCAAGATCGGCAGGGGTCTGGAAACACCATATATTTT | TRBJ1-3 | - | TRBV4-1 | -
CASSDTPFGGGSTGELFF | TGTGCCAGCAGCGACACCCCCTTTGGTGGCGGGAGTACCGGGGAGCTGTTTTTT | TRBJ2-2 | many | TRBV7-6 | TRBD2
CSARDLVSSNYGYTF | TGCAGTGCTAGAGATTTAGTATCTTCTAACTATGGCTACACCTTC | TRBJ1-2 | - | TRBV20-1 | -
CASSPGLAYTDTQYF | TGTGCCAGCTCGCCGGGACTAGCGTACACAGATACGCAGTATTTT | TRBJ2-3 | many | TRBV18 | TRBD2
CASSLRDRATTEAFF | TGTGCCAGCAGTCTGCGCGACAGGGCAACCACTGAAGCTTTCTTT | TRBJ1-1 | - | TRBV28 | TRBD1
CASSEHRGADYGYTF | TGTGCCAGCAGTGAACACCGGGGCGCGGACTATGGCTACACCTTC | TRBJ1-2 | many | TRBV2 | -
CASSYEGSVTGELFF | TGTGCCAGCAGTTACGAGGGGTCGGTCACCGGGGAGCTGTTTTTT | TRBJ2-2 | - | TRBV10-3 | -
CASSLDGQGRQPQHF | TGTGCCAGCAGCCTCGATGGGCAGGGGAGGCAGCCCCAGCATTTT | TRBJ1-5 | many | TRBV9 | -
CASSQLQYLGFF | TGTGCCAGCAGCCAGCTACAGTACCTGGGGTTCTTT | TRBJ1-1 | - | TRBV7-9 | -
CATSDLKGEAFF | TGTGCCACCAGTGATTTGAAAGGGGAAGCTTTCTTT | TRBJ1-1 | - | TRBV24-1 | -
CASNPRAGENTGELFF | TGTGCCAGCAACCCGCGCGCAGGAGAGAACACCGGGGAGCTGTTTTTT | TRBJ2-2 | many | TRBV7-9 | -
CSFGVNTEAFF | TGCAGCTTTGGAGTGAACACTGAAGCTTTCTTT | TRBJ1-1 | few | TRBV29-1 | -
CATSRGSGDNVLTF | TGTGCCACCAGCAGAGGATCAGGGGACAACGTCCTGACTTTC | TRBJ2-6 | - | TRBV15 | -
CASREEPLGNEQFF | TGTGCCAGCAGAGAGGAACCGCTAGGGAATGAGCAGTTCTTC | TRBJ2-1 | few | TRBV6-1 | -
CASSYRGLSYEQYF | TGTGCCAGCAGCTACAGGGGGTTGTCCTACGAGCAGTACTTC | TRBJ2-7 | - | TRBV27 | TRBD1
CASSLLAGHQFF | TGTGCCAGCAGCTTACTAGCGGGGCATCAGTTCTTC | TRBJ2-1 | - | TRBV9 | TRBD2
CASSHGGTQYF | TGTGCCAGCAGCCACGGAGGTACGCAGTATTTT | TRBJ2-3 | many | TRBV11-3 | -